This TCR beta chain is from a study of CD8+CD57+ T cells in acquired aplastic anemia. The ends lost 3 bases at V and 6 bases at J; junction bases unmatched: 7. The germline V gene has CDR1 KGHDR and CDR2 SFDVKD. This CDR3 is 15 amino acids long. Genomic DNA, serving as template, underwent TCR beta VDJ and CDR3 profiling. TCRdb used MiXCR to reprocess the reads, holding one entry per CDR3 protein. The data show hundreds of thousands of distinct CDR3 sequences, with roughly 53% seen just once and just under 20% held by the top ten. In patients chosen for sequencing, flow cytometry had shown CD8+CD57+ cell expansion.

Sequencing was done on a sample of sorted CD4+, CD8+, or CD8+CD57+ T cells (not recorded which) from PBMCs. The chain combines TRBV24-1 with TRBJ2-7; TRBD1 matches at 10 bases. This receptor was identified in a human donor with aplastic anemia. The CDR3 DNA follows: TGTGCCACCAGTGATCCATCGGACAGGGGGGGCGAGCAGTACTTC. This codes for CATSDPSDRGGEQYF.